This T cell receptor (beta chain) was captured in a study of blood T cell repertoires in COVID-19. This CDR3 is 14 amino acids long. CDR1 SGHTA and CDR2 FQGNSA come from the germline V gene. Trimming at V came to 2 bases and at J to 5 bases, leaving 3 bases not matched to a gene. The method was immunoSEQ multiplex PCR; TCRdb's version includes in-frame clones alone and lacks a portion of them. The sample gives around 200,000 clones, 70% to 90% of which show up once; around 3% is in the top ten. The gene calls are TRBV7-2 and TRBJ2-5, with TRBD2 matching 9 bases. This receptor was identified in a man aged 35-49 years with active or convalescent COVID-19. Material: peripheral blood. The CDR3 DNA sequence: TGTGCCAGCAGCTTAACTAGCGGGCATGAGACCCAGTACTTC. Translated: CASSLTSGHETQYF.